This entry features one TCR beta chain sequence. Its antigen is still unknown. No qualities accompany the bases; no much larger clone lies one base away. The sample comes from a study of T cell responses to AZD1222 COVID-19 vaccine (dated by TCRdb to about 2021). With regard to the full study: TCR sequencing covered more than 230 trial participants: 200 to 220 given two doses of AZD1222 and 26 given two doses of MenACWY control vaccine. Trial participants were enrolled by age into 18-55, 56-69 and 70-plus year subgroups, with approximately 160, 26 and 62 TCR-sequenced participants respectively.

Broad study findings and their caveats: Most participants were white British and females outnumbered males, and the authors suggested that clonal diversity may have been underestimated. Conclusions about previously exposed vaccinees are limited because only six or seven AZD1222 recipients were SARS-CoV-2 seropositive at baseline. The vaccine-associated CD4 TCRs covered the entire spike protein, and the dominant responses fell in regions 160-218 and 743-854. In the small 56-69-year group, the increase in depth fell short of significance, most likely because of low power. No day 14 peak-response samples were available, so repertoires were characterized only after the peak T cell response. A significant rise in spike-specific TCR breadth and depth was observed after two AZD1222 doses relative to day 0 and relative to MenACWY recipients. Reportedly, close to half of the unique spike-specific TCRs recognized epitopes lying outside the regions that are mutated in the B.1.351 and B.1.1.7 variants.

The CDR3 regions of human TCRbeta chains were analyzed by immunosequencing. In the authors' own workflow: Repertoire TCRs were matched against a reference library of SARS-CoV-2-specific TCRs generated with the MIRA antigen-specificity platform. Breadth meant the fraction of unique TCRs that were SARS-CoV-2-associated, whereas depth meant the fraction of total T cells that were SARS-CoV-2-associated. Using the MIRA data, each spike-specific TCR was mapped to the spike region that the TCR reacts to and placed in a CD4 or CD8 class. Log10-transformed breadth and depth values were compared by one-way ANOVA with Sidak's multiple comparisons tests. The table was pulled from immuneACCESS by TCRdb, which kept in-frame rearrangements only. Such tables lose some clones; where checked, under half of the loss comes from unresolved V genes, and the rest has no known cause. V, J and clone size were drawn from that table, and D and trimming were deduced from the DNA. This sample gives 80,000 to 100,000 clones in total; approximately 90% of them show up just once. The ten largest clones take up about 9.9% of the sample.

Reading the label with the study, this specimen's time point is: about 28 days (+/-7) after the second vaccine dose. AZD1222 recipients with second doses at about 4 weeks or about 12 weeks were pooled, because spike-specific TCR depth and breadth did not differ between schedules. Vaccinee samples were obtained from the UK trials COV001 and COV002, which included a single-blind randomized controlled phase 2/3 trial of AZD1222 (ChAdOx1 nCoV-19) in healthy adults. Trial participant PBMC samples were collected at day 0 and day 28 after the second dose for TCRbeta chain sequencing. The sequence was obtained from an adult who received the AZD1222 COVID-19 vaccine. This specimen was peripheral blood, taken 28 days after the second AZD1222 dose.

The encoded CDR3 is CASNRDRGSYEQYF. The DNA sequence is given as TGTGCCAGTAACCGGGACAGGGGCTCCTACGAGCAGTACTTC. This sequence uses TRBV5-4 and TRBJ2-7, with TRBD1 matching 10 junction bases. Spanning cysteine to phenylalanine, the CDR3 consists of 14 amino acids. Only CDR3 DNA remains: 42 bases, in frame from the first base. For CDR1 and CDR2, the germline V gene (reference sequence) lists SGHNT and YYREEE. V is trimmed back by 8 bases and J by 0 bases, and the junction contains 5 bases that no gene match accounts for.